The 5 T cell receptor beta chains listed next were all sequenced from one sample in a study of blood T cell repertoires in COVID-19. Method: immunoSEQ multiplex PCR; TCRdb's copy keeps in-frame clones and lacks some. The table lists approximately 250,000 clones, about 82% of them singletons. The sequenced sample was peripheral blood. The source is a man aged 45-65 years with COVID-19, enrolled during active disease.

The genes are TRBV7-9 and TRBJ1-3, with 7 nucleotides matching TRBD1. Germline CDR1 is SEHNR and CDR2 is FQNEAQ (reference sequence). Germline trimming cut 7 bases from V and 6 bases from J; bases unmatched to any gene: 6. The CDR3 runs 13 residues. CDR3 DNA: TGTGCCAGCAACCGACAGGGAGAAAACACCATATATTTT. It specifies CASNRQGENTIYF.

The rearrangement joins TRBV30 to TRBJ2-7, with D maybe TRBD2 (6 bases). CDR3 length: 12 amino acids. Trimming took off 0 bases at V and 9 bases at J, with 12 bases between the two ends. CDR1 and CDR2 (germline): GTSNPN, SVGIG (reference sequence). The DNA for the CDR3 is TGTGCCTGGAGTGTCGGAGGGATGGGGCAGTACTTC. Its translation: CAWSVGGMGQYF.

In its sample, this clone was seen once. The chain is built from TRBV6-2 or TRBV6-3 and TRBJ2-1, with 10 bases fitting TRBD2. The germline V gene has CDR1 MNHEY and CDR2 SVGEGT. V dropped 6 bases and J dropped 0; count of bases not matched to a gene: 8. This CDR3 is 17 amino acids long. The CDR3 region has the DNA TGTGCCAGCAGCCAAAGACTAGCGGGTACCTCCTACAATGAGCAGTTCTTC. Protein sequence: CASSQRLAGTSYNEQFF.

CDR3 nucleotides: TGTGCCAGTAGTCGGGACAGCAGCTCTGGAAACACCATATATTTT. Translating it yields CASSRDSSSGNTIYF. The chain recombines TRBV19 with TRBJ1-3, with TRBD1 matching over 7 bases. The germline V gene encodes CDR1 LNHDA and CDR2 SQIVND (reference sequence). The V gene end was trimmed by 5 bases and the J gene end by 0 bases; junction bases not matched to a gene: 4. The CDR3 has 15 amino acids.

The genes are TRBV5-5 and TRBJ1-5; no reliable D call. Trimming cost V 0 bases and J 5 bases, with 3 bases left between them. The CDR3 is made up of 12 amino acids. In germline, CDR1 is SGHKS, CDR2 YYEKEE (reference sequence). Written as DNA, the CDR3 is TGTGCCAGCAGCTTGGTCGATCAGCCCCAGCATTTT. Its protein product is CASSLVDQPQHF.